This TCR beta chain was documented in a study of shared clonotypes between healthy human individuals. Whole-study context: Plates per donor: three CD4 naive, three CD4 memory, two CD8 naive, one CD8 memory. General study findings and limits: Naive subsets typically showed greater estimated richness than memory subsets.

The CDR3 contains 14 residues. As for this clone: What it binds is unknown.

Subsets obtained from CD4+ cells comprised CD45RA+ naive and CD45RA-negative memory cells. Here immunoSEQ multiplex PCR was the method, and the copy in TCRdb shows in-frame clones only, minus some. The table shows a few million clones, with more than 90% occurring only once. The sequenced sample consisted of naive CD4+ T cells sorted from blood. Subset defined: CD45RA+ positively selected. The chain carries TRBV1 and TRBJ2-7; the DNA was not compared with TRBD2, the D call given in the table. TRBV1 is given as a pseudogene. This receptor was identified in a man between 18 and 29 years old in good health. The CDR3 loop reads CTSSQAGRPWEQYF. CDR3 nucleotides: TGCACCAGCAGCCAGGCGGGACGACCGTGGGAGCAGTACTTC.